The 19 T cell receptor beta chains below come from one sample, sequenced in a study of T cells in Graves' hyperthyroidism and ophthalmopathy. RNA transcripts served as the template for amplifying TCR beta CDR3 regions. The HTBI primer set served for first-round RT-PCR of the TCR CDR3. TCRdb ran MiXCR on the multiplex PCR reads and lists one entry per CDR3 protein. The sample yields 530,000 or so distinct CDR3 sequences, around 42% seen once. Sequenced: peripheral blood or thyroid tissue (not recorded which). The origin of the receptors is a woman aged 18-35 years with Graves' hyperthyroidism.

This clonotype was recorded many times. The V call is TRBV11-3, the J call TRBJ1-1; D call uncertain. This CDR3 has 14 residues. Trimming left V 3 bases short and J 0 bases short, with 8 bases between. Germline V gives CDR1 SGHNT, CDR2 YENEEA. This CDR3 reads CASSLFPLNTEAFF. CDR3 nucleotides: TGTGCCAGCAGCTTGTTTCCGTTGAACACTGAAGCTTTCTTT. Based on the CDR3 plus reference TRBV11-3 and TRBJ1-1, the full variable domain is EAGVVQSPRYKIIEKKQPVAFWCNPISGHNTLYWYLQNLGQGPELLIRYENEEAVDDSQLPKDRFSAERLKGVDSTLKIQPAELGDSAVYLCASSLFPLNTEAFFGQGTRLTVV.

This chain uses TRBV2 with TRBJ2-7, with 10 bases lining up with TRBD1. The V gene's germline CDR1 is SNHLY and CDR2 FYNNEI. Germline trimming cut 5 bases from V and 0 bases from J; bases unmatched to any gene: 4. The CDR3 loop spans 15 amino acids. CDR3 nucleotides: TGTGCCAGCAGTAGACGGGACAGGGGCTCCTACGAGCAGTACTTC. This gives the protein CASSRRDRGSYEQYF.

The rearrangement joins TRBV15 to TRBJ1-6; TRBD1 might be the D (6 bases). The CDR3 is 15 residues long. Germline CDR1 and CDR2: LNHNV and YYDKDF (reference sequence). The V and J ends lost 3 bases and 10 bases respectively, with 16 bases between them. CDR3 amino acids: CATSSLTDSLSPLHF. The CDR3 coding sequence is TGTGCCACCAGCAGCTTGACGGACAGTTTGTCACCCCTCCACTTT.

The table lists this clonotype with a few counts. V and J are TRBV7-9 and TRBJ1-6; D gene unclear. This CDR3 is built from 16 residues. V was clipped by 8 bases and J by 4 bases, with 18 bases between them. Germline CDR1 is SEHNR and CDR2 is FQNEAQ (reference sequence). In DNA form, the CDR3 reads TGTGCCAGCTCACGGGTGGGTCCCGCTTATAATTCACCCCTCCACTTT. It translates to CASSRVGPAYNSPLHF. The whole variable domain, filled in from reference TRBV7-9 and TRBJ1-6, reads DTGVSQNPRHKITKRGQNVTFRCDPISEHNRLYWYRQTLGQGPEFLTYFQNEAQLEKSRLLSDRFSAERPKGSFSTLEIQRTEQGDSAMYLCASSRVGPAYNSPLHFGNGTRLTVT.

The chain combines TRBV29-1 with TRBJ2-7, with D possibly matching TRBD1 (6 bases). In germline, CDR1 is SQVTM, CDR2 ANQGSEA. The CDR3 sequence is 15 residues long. The CDR3 coding sequence is TGCACCCCCGAGGGGGACGAACTAGACCACCACGAGCAGTACTTC. Its protein is CTPEGDELDHHEQYF.

In its sample, this clonotype was seen many times. This chain links TRBV19 with TRBJ2-7, with a possible D match to TRBD1 (6 bases). V was shortened by 4 bases and J by 1 base, with 14 bases between the two germline ends. The CDR3 loop spans 15 amino acids. CDR1 and CDR2 from the germline V gene are LNHDA and SQIVND (reference sequence). The DNA of the CDR3 is TGTGCCAGTAGTACCCCCGGACAGCTGTCCTACGAGCAGTACTTC. Translated, it gives CASSTPGQLSYEQYF.

V gene TRBV19 combines with J gene TRBJ1-5, with D unclear. Germline-derived CDR1 and CDR2 are LNHDA and SQIVND (reference sequence). V was pared by 3 bases and J by 1 base, with 10 bases between. The CDR3 has 15 residues. The CDR3 spells CASSIREGSNQPQHF. The CDR3 region has the DNA TGTGCCAGTAGTATTCGGGAGGGAAGCAATCAGCCCCAGCATTTT.

This clonotype has at least ten counts. V is TRBV20-1 and J is TRBJ1-6; D may be TRBD1 (6 bases). CDR3 length: 16 residues. Germline V lookup: CDR1 DFQATT, CDR2 SNEGSKA (reference sequence). Trimming left V 3 bases short and J 10 bases short, with 22 bases between. CDR3 in amino acids: CSASPGVGGLKSPLHF. Here the CDR3 DNA reads TGCAGTGCTAGCCCGGGGGTTGGGGGCCTTAAATCACCCCTCCACTTT.

The chain is built from TRBV9 and TRBJ1-5; 9 bases are shared with TRBD1. Germline lookup yields CDR1 SGDLS and CDR2 YYNGEE. The CDR3 has 15 amino acids. V gave up 3 bases and J gave up 13 bases; unmatched junction bases: 14. The CDR3 bases are TGTGCCAGCAGCGCTTCCGGGACAGGGAGTCTTCCGCAGCATTTT. It translates to CASSASGTGSLPQHF.

The chain is built from TRBV6-5 and TRBJ2-2; the D is unclear. V was trimmed by 6 bases and J by 6 bases, leaving 17 bases between them. There are 15 residues in the CDR3. From germline, CDR1 is MNHEY and CDR2 SVGAGI. The CDR3 DNA is TGTGCCAGCAGCCTCCGGCTAAAGGGCGCCGGGGAGCTGTTTTTT. Residues: CASSLRLKGAGELFF.

The V and J genes are TRBV5-5 and TRBJ2-5; 7 nucleotides align to TRBD1. The CDR3 totals 16 residues. Germline CDR1 reads SGHKS; CDR2 reads YYEKEE (reference sequence). J gave up 3 bases and V 5 bases, and 13 bases lay outside the gene matches. The chain's CDR3 is CASSARGFNPKETQYF. CDR3 nucleotide sequence: TGTGCCAGCAGTGCCAGGGGGTTTAACCCTAAAGAGACCCAGTACTTC.

The V gene is TRBV29-1, the J gene TRBJ1-2, with 10 bases identical to TRBD1. Germline loops: CDR1 SQVTM, CDR2 ANQGSEA. The CDR3 spans 15 residues. Trimming cost V 6 bases and J 6 bases; bases outside gene matches: 13. The chain's CDR3 is CSVASARQGANGYTF. The CDR3 DNA follows: TGCAGCGTGGCCTCTGCGAGACAGGGGGCGAATGGCTACACCTTC.

In its sample, this clonotype was seen many times. The chain combines TRBV7-3 with TRBJ1-1; 8 nucleotides align to TRBD1. CDR3 length equals 14 residues. Germline V gives CDR1 SGHTA, CDR2 FQGTGA. Unmatched junction bases numbered 5, after V lost 3 bases and J lost 5 bases. The CDR3 DNA follows: TGTGCCAGCAGCTTGGACAGGGTGGAAACTGAAGCTTTCTTT. Encoded protein: CASSLDRVETEAFF. The entire variable domain, with the rest obtained from reference TRBV7-3 and TRBJ1-1, is as follows: GAGVSQTPSNKVTEKGKYVELRCDPISGHTALYWYRQSLGQGPEFLIYFQGTGAADDSGLPNDRFFAVRPEGSVSTLKIQRTERGDSAVYLCASSLDRVETEAFFGQGTRLTVV.

This clonotype was found many times. The J gene is TRBJ2-7, the V gene TRBV2; D call uncertain. The V gene lost 9 bases and the J gene lost 1 base, with 13 bases spanning the gap. The CDR3 has 13 amino acids. Germline-derived CDR1 and CDR2 are SNHLY and FYNNEI. The DNA of the CDR3 is TGTGCCAGTCTTTTCACTCGTTCCTACGAGCAGTACTTC. Amino acids: CASLFTRSYEQYF.

For this clonotype: Because it lacks the conserved phenylalanine or tryptophan at the end, this CDR3 is likely a read error. J is TRBJ1-1 and V is TRBV20-1; D is unclear. Trimming stripped 6 bases from V and 0 bases from J, with 11 bases between. Germline CDR1 and CDR2: DFQATT and SNEGSKA (reference sequence). The CDR3 contains 13 residues. The CDR3: CSASTHLNTEAFS. The CDR3, as DNA: TGCAGTGCGAGCACGCATTTGAACACTGAAGCTTTCTCT.

This clonotype was seen only once. The chain couples TRBV29-1 to TRBJ1-4; D is undetermined. The germline V and J ends were trimmed by 1 base and 13 bases, with 7 bases remaining between them. The CDR3 contains 10 residues. Germline V gives CDR1 SQVTM, CDR2 ANQGSEA. CDR3 sequence: CSVEGGRLFF. The CDR3 nucleotides read TGCAGCGTTGAAGGCGGTAGACTGTTTTTT. The complete variable domain, with remaining parts taken from reference TRBV29-1 and TRBJ1-4, reads SAVISQKPSRDICQRGTSLTIQCQVDSQVTMMFWYRQQPGQSLTLIATANQGSEATYESGFVIDKFPISRPNLTFSTLTVSNMSPEDSSIYLCSVEGGRLFFGSGTQLSVL.

This clonotype was found many times. The V gene is TRBV29-1, the J gene TRBJ1-4, with D possibly being TRBD1 (6 bases). Trimming shortened V by 1 base and J by 7 bases, and 13 bases separated the two germline ends. Germline-derived CDR1 and CDR2 are SQVTM and ANQGSEA. This CDR3 comprises 14 residues. The CDR3 region has the DNA TGCAGCGTTGAAGCGGAAGGGGGAGCTGAAAAACTGTTTTTT. This gives the protein CSVEAEGGAEKLFF.

This clonotype has more than one count but fewer than ten. The chain combines TRBV19 with TRBJ2-7; D might be TRBD2 (7 bases). CDR3 size: 15 residues. Germline V gene data show CDR1 as LNHDA and CDR2 as SQIVND (reference sequence). The V end lost 5 bases, the J end lost 4 bases, and 18 bases lay between the germline ends. DNA of the CDR3: TGTGCCAGTAGTGAGGGGGGGGGATCAAATTACGAGCAGTACTTC. As protein: CASSEGGGSNYEQYF.

The chain is built from TRBV10-3 and TRBJ2-7, with 11 bases matching TRBD2. Germline CDR1 and CDR2: ENHRY and SYGVKD. CDR3 length: 15 residues. The J segment lost 2 bases and the V segment lost 5 bases, leaving 5 bases of the junction unmatched. The CDR3 nucleotides are TGTGCCATCAGTCCGGGGACTAGCGGTACCTACGAGCAGTACTTC. Translated, it gives CAISPGTSGTYEQYF.